This note documents a single TCR beta chain sequence. The data derive from a study of blood T cell repertoires in COVID-19. About the research overall: Acute-phase and convalescent COVID-19 samples originated in the United States, Italy and Spain. From T cells, B-cell-depleted T cells, or PBMCs came the material, which was cDNA or gDNA.

This CDR3 has 13 amino acids. V lost 3 bases, J lost 2 bases, and 8 bases lay in between. The germline gives CDR1 LNHDA, CDR2 SQIVND (reference sequence). Authors' data handling: Amplification from reference gene primers served as the basis for estimated nucleated cell counts. Clones were sequenced by immunoSEQ multiplex PCR, and TCRdb holds only the in-frame ones, with some missing. The V and J calls and the clone size are those of that table, but D and trimming were determined from the DNA. Of around 70,000 clones in the sample, approximately 90% are singletons; the top ten hold 0.58%. The genes are TRBV19 and TRBJ2-7, with D hard to call. The sequencing input was peripheral blood. The sequence was collected from a man between 60 and 75 years old with acute or convalescent COVID-19. As DNA, the CDR3 is TGTGCCAGTAGTATCCGACATACCTACGAGCAGTACTTC. Encoded protein: CASSIRHTYEQYF. Complete variable domain (other parts from reference TRBV19 and TRBJ2-7): DGGITQSPKYLFRKEGQNVTLSCEQNLNHDAMYWYRQDPGQGLRLIYYSQIVNDFQKGDIAEGYSVSREKKESFPLTVTSAQKNPTAFYLCASSIRHTYEQYFGPGTRLTVT.